The next 20 T cell receptor beta chains were all read from a single sample in a study of technical replicates of blood from several donors. Generated by immunoSEQ multiplex PCR, the TCRdb table keeps only in-frame clones and is missing some. The repertoire consists of approximately 87,000 clones, with approximately 91% occurring once and the leading ten covering over 0.35%. The sequenced sample was T cells isolated from PBMCs. The receptors here all came from a human donor in good health. Some clones in this sample may be carry-over from other donors' samples.

This chain joins TRBV6-5 and TRBJ2-7; TRBD2 is a possible D gene (7 bases). This CDR3 is 14 amino acids long. Germline CDR1 is MNHEY and CDR2 is SVGAGI. Deletions cut 8 bases from V and 4 bases from J, with 18 bases between. CDR3 residues: CASRGAGGSYEQYF. DNA for the CDR3: TGTGCCAGCCGGGGGGCGGGCGGGAGTTACGAGCAGTACTTC.

The J gene is TRBJ2-3, the V gene TRBV28; no firm D call. The CDR3 runs to 14 residues. Trimming stripped 1 base from V and 3 bases from J, with 8 bases between. Germline-derived CDR1 and CDR2 are MDHEN and SYDVKM. The CDR3 DNA reads TGTGCCAGCAGTTTATTGGCTAGGACAGATACGCAGTATTTT. Residues: CASSLLARTDTQYF.

The CDR3 coding sequence is TGTGCCAGTAGTAACTCGCAGGGGGCGACTGAAGCTTTCTTT. Translation: CASSNSQGATEAFF. This chain joins TRBV19 and TRBJ1-1; 8 bases are a match to TRBD1. Germline CDR1 LNHDA, CDR2 SQIVND (reference sequence). V gave up 4 bases and J gave up 5 bases; unmatched junction bases: 6. The CDR3 extends over 14 amino acids.

The chain couples TRBV25-1 to TRBJ1-4; D remains ambiguous. The CDR3 consists of 13 residues. V shed 6 bases and J shed 0 bases, with 5 bases lying between them. CDR1 MGHDK and CDR2 SYGVNS come from the germline V gene. CDR3 DNA sequence: TGTGCCAGCAGGTATTCAACTAATGAAAAACTGTTTTTT. It codes for CASRYSTNEKLFF.

This chain joins TRBV5-1 and TRBJ1-3; D gene uncertain. Trimming took 4 bases from V and 4 from J, leaving 18 bases between them. Germline V lookup: CDR1 SGHRS, CDR2 YFSETQ. This CDR3 spans 16 amino acids. The CDR3 nucleotides read TGCGCCAGCAGCCCAAGACACGGTATTGTCGGAAACACCATATATTTT. Amino acids: CASSPRHGIVGNTIYF.

This chain links TRBV27 with TRBJ1-1, with a tentative D call TRBD1 (6 bases). This CDR3 is built from 13 residues. The V end was cut by 6 bases, the J end by 0 bases, with 8 bases between. Germline loops: CDR1 MNHEY, CDR2 SMNVEV (reference sequence). The CDR3 reads CASRTGMNTEAFF. CDR3 nucleotides: TGTGCCAGCAGGACAGGAATGAACACTGAAGCTTTCTTT.

The gene calls are TRBV27 and TRBJ1-5; TRBD1 agrees at 7 bases. Germline-derived CDR1 and CDR2 are MNHEY and SMNVEV (reference sequence). V dropped 3 bases and J dropped 2; count of bases not matched to a gene: 4. The CDR3 runs 15 residues. The CDR3 nucleotides are TGTGCCAGCAGTTTCCAAACAGGGGGCAATCAGCCCCAGCATTTT. This codes for CASSFQTGGNQPQHF.

The chain recombines TRBV29-1 with TRBJ1-5, with D perhaps matching TRBD1 (6 bases). Germline V CDR1 and CDR2: SQVTM, ANQGSEA. CDR3 size: 13 residues. With 4 bases removed from V and 3 bases from J, the gap between germline ends came to 10 bases. CDR3 amino acids: CSVGRDTNQPQHF. CDR3 DNA: TGCAGCGTTGGCCGGGACACCAATCAGCCCCAGCATTTT.

The chain links TRBV9 to TRBJ2-3; the D is unclear. Germline loops: CDR1 SGDLS, CDR2 YYNGEE. The CDR3 covers 14 residues. V shed 7 bases and J shed 0 bases, with 12 bases lying between them. The CDR3 nucleotides are TGTGCCAGCGGTAGCCACCTAAGCACAGATACGCAGTATTTT. Translation: CASGSHLSTDTQYF.

This chain connects TRBV25-1 to TRBJ1-2; D not certain. The V end was cut by 4 bases, the J end by 7 bases, with 16 bases between. The CDR3 is made up of 14 amino acids. Germline values: CDR1 MGHDK, CDR2 SYGVNS. The CDR3 DNA follows: TGTGCCAGCAGTGGTCTGGCGCCTAGGAGTGGCTACACCTTC. Translating it yields CASSGLAPRSGYTF.

The rearrangement links TRBV29-1 to TRBJ2-2; D gene unclear. Germline CDR1 is SQVTM and CDR2 is ANQGSEA. The germline V and J ends were trimmed by 4 bases and 5 bases, with 8 bases remaining between them. The CDR3 totals 12 residues. CDR3 residues: CSVVTGTGELFF. Written as DNA, the CDR3 is TGCAGCGTTGTAACCGGTACCGGGGAGCTGTTTTTT.

CDR3: CASSLTGVEQFF. For the CDR3, the DNA is TGTGCCAGCAGCTTGACAGGGGTTGAGCAGTTCTTC. The chain couples TRBV7-2 to TRBJ2-1; TRBD1 aligns across 8 bases. CDR1 is SGHTA, CDR2 FQGNSA, per germline. V lost 3 bases, J lost 9 bases, and 1 base stayed unmatched. The CDR3 totals 12 residues.

The chain joins TRBV29-1 to TRBJ1-3, with D possibly matching TRBD1 (5 bases). In germline, CDR1 is SQVTM, CDR2 ANQGSEA. V lost 5 bases to trimming and J lost 0 bases, with 14 bases between them. The CDR3 runs 15 residues. The CDR3 sequence: CSVKDTNYSGNTIYF. CDR3 in DNA: TGCAGCGTTAAGGACACCAACTACTCTGGAAACACCATATATTTT.

V usage is TRBV7-2 and J usage is TRBJ2-5; 12 nucleotides agree with TRBD2. J gave up 3 bases and V 6 bases, and 11 bases lay outside the gene matches. The CDR3 covers 17 residues. The germline CDR1 and CDR2 sequences are SGHTA and FQGNSA. The CDR3 loop is CASSVGIGLAGKETQYF. DNA of the CDR3: TGTGCCAGCAGTGTCGGGATAGGACTAGCGGGGAAAGAGACCCAGTACTTC.

This sequence joins TRBV27 and TRBJ2-5; the match to TRBD1 covers 8 bases. The CDR3 length is 13 residues. The germline V gene has CDR1 MNHEY and CDR2 SMNVEV (reference sequence). Unmatched junction bases numbered 4, after V lost 3 bases and J lost 7 bases. As DNA, the CDR3 is TGTGCCAGCAGTTTCGACAGGGGTGGGACCCAGTACTTC. This codes for CASSFDRGGTQYF.

Concerning this clone: Because the CDR3's place on the DNA is in doubt, the DNA is left out and the CDR3 is given as listed by TCRdb. V gene TRBV7-8 combines with J gene TRBJ1-2; the table calls TRBD1, which could not be checked here. The germline gives CDR1 SGHVS, CDR2 FQNEAQ. From its first to its last residue, the CDR3 has 15 amino acids. CDR3 in amino acids: CASSPVVGQGAGNTF.

This chain joins TRBV5-4 and TRBJ1-2, with TRBD1 matching 7 bases. Germline CDR1 reads SGHNT; CDR2 reads YYREEE (reference sequence). The V segment lost 6 bases and the J segment 2 bases; nucleotides outside the gene matches: 19. The CDR3 has 18 residues. The CDR3 here is CASIKESGRDSLNYGYTF. CDR3 in DNA: TGTGCCAGCATCAAGGAATCCGGGAGGGACAGCCTGAACTATGGCTACACCTTC.

The V and J genes are TRBV6-5 and TRBJ2-3; TRBD2 agrees at 10 bases. V lost 5 bases to trimming and J lost 5 bases; unmatched junction nucleotides: 7. The germline V gene has CDR1 MNHEY and CDR2 SVGAGI. The CDR3 spans 15 residues. This chain's CDR3 is CASSPSGRGRDTQYF. The CDR3 DNA reads TGTGCCAGCAGTCCTAGCGGGAGAGGTAGAGATACGCAGTATTTT.

The chain uses TRBV19 and TRBJ1-1, with a possible D match to TRBD1 (5 bases). Germline CDR1 LNHDA, CDR2 SQIVND (reference sequence). V was shortened by 6 bases and J by 8 bases, with 13 bases between the two germline ends. There are 12 residues in the CDR3. In nucleotides, the CDR3 is TGTGCCAGTAGGGTATCAGGGCCAGAAGCTTTCTTT. Translated: CASRVSGPEAFF.

The V and J genes are TRBV28 and TRBJ2-3; 11 nucleotides agree with TRBD1. Trimming took 0 bases from V and 6 from J; bases not matched to a gene: 11. The CDR3 spans 18 residues. Germline V lookup: CDR1 MDHEN, CDR2 SYDVKM. The CDR3 DNA reads as TGTGCCAGCAGTTTATGGGACAGGGGGCGCCGTGAGATCGATACGCAGTATTTT. Its protein is CASSLWDRGRREIDTQYF.